In this sample, the clone carrying this T cell receptor (beta chain) turned up many times. Its antigen is not identified. The data were taken from a study of T cell repertoires in cytomegalovirus infection. Across the study: Public signatures in TCR beta pointed to CMV infection and matching HLA type. The study's findings and limits: Cumulative public TCR beta family frequency identified CMV carriers with the relevant HLA.

In TCRdb, the reads were re-called with MiXCR into one record per CDR3 protein. The sample records about 450,000 distinct CDR3 sequences, roughly 30% being singletons. The sample comprised PBMCs. The TCR originated in a human donor in good health (CMV status not recorded). Some clones in this sample may be carry-over from other donors' samples.

The CDR3 region is CASSLLGSGANVLTF. CDR3 DNA: TGTGCCAGCAGCTTACTCGGTTCGGGGGCCAACGTCCTGACTTTC. The rearrangement uses TRBV7-8 and TRBJ2-6; the D is unclear. Germline CDR1 reads SGHVS; CDR2 reads FQNEAQ. V dropped 2 bases and J dropped 4 bases, with 9 bases sitting between them. The CDR3 contains 15 residues.